Listed below are T cell receptor beta chains from one sample, sequenced in a study of blood T cells in healthy people across ages. TCRdb re-called the 5' RACE reads with MiXCR, one entry per CDR3 protein. The sample shows approximately 830,000 distinct CDR3 sequences, approximately 65% of them seen only once. Specimen: blood. The receptors were gathered from a man between 25 and 39 years old in good health. Both conserved end residues are part of each CDR3. Each record gives: J gene, CDR3 length, V gene, D gene, clone size, CDR3 protein, CDR3 DNA. D genes are given only for firm matches. A row's size may be missing; if present it is once, few, many or a size class.

j_gene: TRBJ2-3
len: 14
v_gene: TRBV29-1
d_gene: NA
abundance: NA
CDR3aa: CSTTSTTSEDTQYF
CDR3nt: TGCAGTACTACAAGTACCACTTCTGAAGATACGCAGTATTTT

j_gene: TRBJ2-6
len: 16
v_gene: TRBV6-1
d_gene: NA
abundance: NA
CDR3aa: CASSDWLNPGANVLTF
CDR3nt: TGTGCCAGCAGTGATTGGCTTAACCCTGGGGCCAACGTCCTGACTTTC

j_gene: TRBJ2-7
len: 14
v_gene: TRBV18
d_gene: NA
abundance: NA
CDR3aa: CASSRSTGYYEQYF
CDR3nt: TGTGCCAGCTCACGATCGACAGGATACTACGAGCAGTACTTC

j_gene: TRBJ1-6
len: 13
v_gene: TRBV28
d_gene: TRBD1
abundance: NA
CDR3aa: CASLGQGNSPLHF
CDR3nt: TGTGCCAGCCTGGGACAGGGTAATTCACCCCTCCACTTT

j_gene: TRBJ2-3
len: 17
v_gene: TRBV4-3
d_gene: TRBD2
abundance: NA
CDR3aa: CASSQAWTSGGTDTQYF
CDR3nt: TGCGCCAGCAGCCAAGCATGGACTAGCGGGGGGACGGATACGCAGTATTTT

j_gene: TRBJ1-2
len: 16
v_gene: TRBV9
d_gene: NA
abundance: NA
CDR3aa: CASSVGVTTTNYGYTF
CDR3nt: TGTGCCAGCAGCGTAGGAGTGACAACCACTAACTATGGCTACACCTTC

j_gene: TRBJ1-1
len: 15
v_gene: TRBV5-1
d_gene: TRBD1
abundance: NA
CDR3aa: CASSRRTGSTTEAFF
CDR3nt: TGCGCCAGCAGCAGACGGACAGGAAGTACCACTGAAGCTTTCTTT

j_gene: TRBJ1-5
len: 15
v_gene: TRBV2
d_gene: TRBD1
abundance: NA
CDR3aa: CASSRTGERNQPQHF
CDR3nt: TGTGCCAGCAGTCGGACAGGGGAACGCAATCAGCCCCAGCATTTT

j_gene: TRBJ2-7
len: 19
v_gene: TRBV10-3
d_gene: NA
abundance: NA
CDR3aa: CAIREHHGLGLSSTYEQYF
CDR3nt: TGTGCCATCAGGGAACACCACGGTTTAGGTCTTTCATCAACCTACGAGCAGTACTTC

j_gene: TRBJ2-7
len: 15
v_gene: TRBV9
d_gene: TRBD2
abundance: NA
CDR3aa: CASSVLAGGLSEQYF
CDR3nt: TGTGCCAGCAGCGTCCTAGCGGGGGGGCTCTCTGAGCAGTACTTC

j_gene: TRBJ2-7
len: 12
v_gene: TRBV7-2
d_gene: NA
abundance: NA
CDR3aa: CASSFRMVEQYF
CDR3nt: TGTGCCAGCAGCTTCCGGATGGTCGAGCAGTACTTC

j_gene: TRBJ2-7
len: 16
v_gene: TRBV4-3
d_gene: NA
abundance: NA
CDR3aa: CASSQEETGSSYEQYF
CDR3nt: TGCGCCAGCAGCCAAGAAGAGACGGGGAGCTCCTACGAGCAGTACTTC

j_gene: TRBJ2-7
len: 12
v_gene: TRBV6-5
d_gene: NA
abundance: few
CDR3aa: CASRAEPYEQYF
CDR3nt: TGTGCCAGCAGGGCAGAACCCTACGAGCAGTACTTC

j_gene: TRBJ2-2
len: 16
v_gene: TRBV28
d_gene: TRBD2
abundance: NA
CDR3aa: CASSSQTSGLTGELFF
CDR3nt: TGTGCCAGCAGTTCACAGACTAGCGGGCTCACCGGGGAGCTGTTTTTT

j_gene: TRBJ2-7
len: 14
v_gene: TRBV12-3/TRBV12-4
d_gene: NA
abundance: NA
CDR3aa: CASNIGIRGEEQYF
CDR3nt: TGTGCCAGCAACATCGGGATCCGAGGGGAGGAGCAGTACTTC

j_gene: TRBJ2-5
len: 14
v_gene: TRBV27
d_gene: NA
abundance: few
CDR3aa: CASSPAGVGETQYF
CDR3nt: TGTGCCAGCAGTCCCGCCGGCGTGGGAGAGACCCAGTACTTC

j_gene: TRBJ2-5
len: 16
v_gene: TRBV5-1
d_gene: TRBD2
abundance: NA
CDR3aa: CASSQIAGGNQETQYF
CDR3nt: TGCGCCAGCAGTCAGATAGCGGGGGGAAACCAAGAGACCCAGTACTTC

j_gene: TRBJ1-6
len: 14
v_gene: TRBV7-9
d_gene: NA
abundance: NA
CDR3aa: CASSAGQGGSPLHF
CDR3nt: TGTGCCAGCAGCGCTGGCCAGGGAGGATCACCCCTCCACTTT

j_gene: TRBJ2-5
len: 13
v_gene: TRBV28
d_gene: NA
abundance: NA
CDR3aa: CASSLVNGKGQYF
CDR3nt: TGTGCCAGCAGTTTGGTTAACGGAAAAGGGCAGTACTTC

j_gene: TRBJ2-1
len: 14
v_gene: TRBV14
d_gene: NA
abundance: once
CDR3aa: CASSQEHSGGGQFF
CDR3nt: TGTGCCAGCAGCCAAGAACATTCCGGGGGAGGACAGTTCTTC

j_gene: TRBJ2-7
len: 16
v_gene: TRBV5-6
d_gene: TRBD1
abundance: NA
CDR3aa: CASSLAPVEGGNEQYF
CDR3nt: TGTGCCAGCAGCTTGGCACCCGTTGAAGGGGGCAACGAGCAGTACTTC

j_gene: TRBJ2-5
len: 17
v_gene: TRBV7-9
d_gene: TRBD2
abundance: NA
CDR3aa: CASSHGLAPGPYNEQYF
CDR3nt: TGTGCCAGCAGCCATGGACTAGCCCCAGGCCCCTACAATGAGCAGTACTTC

j_gene: TRBJ2-5
len: 13
v_gene: TRBV5-1
d_gene: TRBD2
abundance: NA
CDR3aa: CASSEGLERTQYF
CDR3nt: TGCGCCAGCAGCGAAGGACTAGAACGGACCCAGTACTTC

j_gene: TRBJ2-1
len: 16
v_gene: TRBV4-2
d_gene: TRBD2
abundance: NA
CDR3aa: CASSPFTSGAYNEQFF
CDR3nt: TGTGCCAGCAGCCCCTTTACTAGCGGGGCCTACAATGAGCAGTTCTTC

j_gene: TRBJ1-2
len: 14
v_gene: TRBV14
d_gene: NA
abundance: few
CDR3aa: CASSQVGGGYGYTF
CDR3nt: TGTGCCAGCAGCCAAGTGGGGGGAGGCTATGGCTACACCTTC

j_gene: TRBJ2-1
len: 15
v_gene: TRBV6-6
d_gene: NA
abundance: NA
CDR3aa: CASSYRAGPYNEQFF
CDR3nt: TGTGCCAGCAGTTACCGGGCAGGGCCCTACAATGAGCAGTTCTTC

j_gene: TRBJ2-1
len: 16
v_gene: TRBV7-9
d_gene: NA
abundance: NA
CDR3aa: CASSLGPDGPYNEQFF
CDR3nt: TGTGCCAGCAGCTTAGGGCCGGACGGGCCTTACAATGAGCAGTTCTTC

j_gene: TRBJ1-2
len: 13
v_gene: TRBV20-1
d_gene: TRBD1
abundance: few
CDR3aa: CSARDRTGYGYTF
CDR3nt: TGCAGTGCTAGAGATCGGACAGGCTATGGCTACACCTTC

j_gene: TRBJ2-7
len: 15
v_gene: TRBV4-3
d_gene: NA
abundance: NA
CDR3aa: CASSPRRGDSYEQYF
CDR3nt: TGCGCCAGCAGCCCAAGAAGGGGGGACTCCTACGAGCAGTACTTC

j_gene: TRBJ1-2
len: 13
v_gene: TRBV6-1
d_gene: NA
abundance: NA
CDR3aa: CASREGRDYGYTF
CDR3nt: TGTGCCAGCAGGGAGGGCAGGGACTATGGCTACACCTTC

j_gene: TRBJ2-1
len: 14
v_gene: TRBV30
d_gene: TRBD2
abundance: NA
CDR3aa: CAWNLAGAYNEQFF
CDR3nt: TGTGCCTGGAACCTAGCGGGGGCCTACAATGAGCAGTTCTTC

j_gene: TRBJ1-2
len: 10
v_gene: TRBV6-6
d_gene: NA
abundance: NA
CDR3aa: CASSYGGYTF
CDR3nt: TGTGCCAGCAGTTATGGTGGCTACACCTTC

j_gene: TRBJ2-1
len: 15
v_gene: TRBV18
d_gene: TRBD1
abundance: NA
CDR3aa: CASSPPIRGSNEQFF
CDR3nt: TGTGCCAGCTCACCACCGATCAGGGGGAGTAATGAGCAGTTCTTC

j_gene: TRBJ2-5
len: 13
v_gene: TRBV7-9
d_gene: NA
abundance: few
CDR3aa: CASSLSQGRGKYF
CDR3nt: TGTGCCAGCAGCTTATCACAGGGCCGAGGGAAGTACTTC

j_gene: TRBJ2-7
len: 15
v_gene: TRBV29-1
d_gene: TRBD2
abundance: NA
CDR3aa: CSVDGTSGATYEQYF
CDR3nt: TGCAGCGTTGATGGGACTAGCGGGGCGACCTACGAGCAGTACTTC

j_gene: TRBJ1-6
len: 18
v_gene: TRBV21-1
d_gene: NA
abundance: few
CDR3aa: CASSKVGGERQSNSPLHF
CDR3nt: TGTGCCAGCAGCAAAGTCGGGGGGGAGCGCCAATCTAATTCACCCCTCCACTTT

j_gene: TRBJ1-5
len: 13
v_gene: TRBV6-5
d_gene: NA
abundance: few
CDR3aa: CASSYSMEQPQHF
CDR3nt: TGTGCCAGCAGTTACTCGATGGAGCAGCCCCAGCATTTT

j_gene: TRBJ2-1
len: 12
v_gene: TRBV29-1
d_gene: NA
abundance: NA
CDR3aa: CSSVVGGNEQFF
CDR3nt: TGCAGCTCCGTGGTGGGTGGGAATGAGCAGTTCTTC

j_gene: TRBJ2-5
len: 15
v_gene: TRBV18
d_gene: NA
abundance: few
CDR3aa: CASSPQAPGSETQYF
CDR3nt: TGTGCCAGCTCACCTCAAGCGCCGGGGTCAGAGACCCAGTACTTC

j_gene: TRBJ2-6
len: 16
v_gene: TRBV20-1
d_gene: NA
abundance: few
CDR3aa: CSARVDRLRGANVLTF
CDR3nt: TGCAGTGCTAGGGTGGACCGACTACGGGGGGCCAACGTCCTGACTTTC

j_gene: TRBJ2-1
len: 14
v_gene: TRBV4-1
d_gene: TRBD1
abundance: NA
CDR3aa: CASSQLGPRDRQFF
CDR3nt: TGCGCCAGCAGCCAACTCGGTCCTCGGGACAGGCAGTTCTTC

j_gene: TRBJ2-3
len: 15
v_gene: TRBV11-2
d_gene: TRBD1
abundance: NA
CDR3aa: CASSDYRGRADTQYF
CDR3nt: TGTGCCAGCAGCGACTACAGGGGGCGTGCAGATACGCAGTATTTT

j_gene: TRBJ2-4
len: 15
v_gene: TRBV20-1
d_gene: NA
abundance: NA
CDR3aa: CSAGSGVLGVHIQYF
CDR3nt: TGCAGTGCGGGTTCAGGGGTCCTGGGTGTGCACATTCAGTACTTC

j_gene: TRBJ2-7
len: 14
v_gene: TRBV9
d_gene: NA
abundance: NA
CDR3aa: CASSPPGRNYEQYF
CDR3nt: TGTGCCAGCAGCCCCCCGGGACGAAACTACGAGCAGTACTTC

j_gene: TRBJ2-3
len: 15
v_gene: TRBV7-2
d_gene: NA
abundance: NA
CDR3aa: CASSPQGGVKDTQYF
CDR3nt: TGTGCCAGCAGCCCTCAAGGCGGAGTAAAAGATACGCAGTATTTT

j_gene: TRBJ2-1
len: 17
v_gene: TRBV9
d_gene: NA
abundance: NA
CDR3aa: CASSVEGGASSYNEQFF
CDR3nt: TGTGCCAGCAGCGTAGAAGGGGGGGCCAGCTCCTACAATGAGCAGTTCTTC

j_gene: TRBJ2-3
len: 18
v_gene: TRBV7-2
d_gene: TRBD1
abundance: NA
CDR3aa: CASSFIRTGKGSTDTQYF
CDR3nt: TGTGCCAGCAGCTTCATACGGACAGGGAAGGGGTCCACAGATACGCAGTATTTT

j_gene: TRBJ1-2
len: 13
v_gene: TRBV6-5
d_gene: NA
abundance: few
CDR3aa: CASSYSNRKGYTF
CDR3nt: TGTGCCAGCAGTTACTCGAACAGAAAGGGCTACACCTTC

j_gene: TRBJ1-2
len: 12
v_gene: TRBV25-1
d_gene: TRBD1
abundance: NA
CDR3aa: CASRDRYYGYTF
CDR3nt: TGTGCCAGCAGGGACAGGTACTATGGCTACACCTTC

j_gene: TRBJ1-6
len: 14
v_gene: TRBV5-1
d_gene: NA
abundance: NA
CDR3aa: CASSLSQGGSPLHF
CDR3nt: TGCGCCAGCAGCTTGTCACAGGGCGGCTCACCCCTCCACTTT

j_gene: TRBJ2-3
len: 16
v_gene: TRBV7-3
d_gene: TRBD2
abundance: NA
CDR3aa: CASSLMLAGGTDTQYF
CDR3nt: TGTGCCAGCAGCTTAATGTTGGCGGGGGGTACAGATACGCAGTATTTT

j_gene: TRBJ2-3
len: 12
v_gene: TRBV30
d_gene: TRBD2
abundance: NA
CDR3aa: CACGTSVDTQYF
CDR3nt: TGTGCCTGCGGGACTAGCGTTGATACGCAGTATTTT

j_gene: TRBJ1-2
len: 13
v_gene: TRBV29-1
d_gene: NA
abundance: NA
CDR3aa: CSVGTVANYGYTF
CDR3nt: TGCAGCGTTGGGACAGTAGCTAACTATGGCTACACCTTC

j_gene: TRBJ1-5
len: 15
v_gene: TRBV25-1
d_gene: NA
abundance: NA
CDR3aa: CASSGGPNANQPQHF
CDR3nt: TGTGCCAGCAGTGGGGGACCGAATGCAAATCAGCCCCAGCATTTT

j_gene: TRBJ1-5
len: 14
v_gene: TRBV12-3/TRBV12-4
d_gene: TRBD1
abundance: NA
CDR3aa: CASRAGQNNQPQHF
CDR3nt: TGTGCCAGCAGGGCGGGACAGAACAATCAGCCCCAGCATTTT

j_gene: TRBJ2-1
len: 13
v_gene: TRBV7-9
d_gene: NA
abundance: NA
CDR3aa: CASSFGIVDEQFF
CDR3nt: TGTGCCAGCAGTTTTGGAATTGTGGATGAGCAGTTCTTC

j_gene: TRBJ2-5
len: 13
v_gene: TRBV7-2
d_gene: NA
abundance: NA
CDR3aa: CASSYPHQETQYF
CDR3nt: TGTGCCAGCAGCTACCCCCACCAAGAGACCCAGTACTTC

j_gene: TRBJ2-7
len: 13
v_gene: TRBV6-7
d_gene: NA
abundance: NA
CDR3aa: CASTVRPHYEQYF
CDR3nt: TGTGCCAGCACCGTTAGACCTCATTACGAGCAGTACTTC

j_gene: TRBJ2-7
len: 14
v_gene: TRBV9
d_gene: NA
abundance: few
CDR3aa: CASLSRTVAYEQYF
CDR3nt: TGTGCCAGCTTATCCAGGACGGTAGCCTACGAGCAGTACTTC